What follows is one T cell receptor (beta chain) and its context. Its antigen is unidentified. These data are taken from a study of shared clonotypes between healthy human individuals. This CDR3 is 15 amino acids long. J lost 7 bases, V lost 4 bases, and 6 bases had no gene match. CDR1 and CDR2 from the germline V gene are MNHNY and SVGAGI (reference sequence). Findings and caveats of the study: Estimated richness values were generally larger in naive subsets than in memory subsets. Generation probability values for non-shared clonotypes were lower than those for clonotypes shared by all four donors.

Donation came from healthy HIV-negative adults that had no recent acute infections or vaccinations. Authors' data handling: Junction-only sequences without quality scores came from ImmunoSEQ, so filtering differed. Method: immunoSEQ multiplex PCR; TCRdb's copy keeps in-frame clones and lacks some. That table furnishes V, J and clone size, whereas the DNA furnished D and trimming. The repertoire holds under 2,500,000 clones, with approximately 96% as singletons. The sequence came from a man between 18 and 29 years old in good health. Sequenced input: naive CD4+ T cells sorted from blood. Subset indicated: CD45RA+ positively selected. The chain carries TRBV6-6 and TRBJ1-4; 10 bases match TRBD1. For the CDR3, the DNA is TGTGCCAGCAGTTCCCGACAGGGGGCCGGTGAAAAACTGTTTTTT. It yields the protein CASSSRQGAGEKLFF.